These 3 T cell receptor beta chains share one sample of origin, sequenced in a study of technical replicates of blood from a handful of donors. Here immunoSEQ multiplex PCR was the method, and the copy in TCRdb shows in-frame clones only, minus some. The sample has roughly 67,000 clones; about 98% are singletons. Material: T cells isolated from PBMCs. These receptors originate from a human donor in good health.

This clone has just one count. V and J are TRBV5-4 and TRBJ2-7; 8 nucleotides agree with TRBD1. This CDR3 has 13 residues. V was clipped by 7 bases and J by 0 bases; unmatched bases: 3. Germline-derived CDR1 and CDR2 are SGHNT and YYREEE (reference sequence). The CDR3 is CASRQGFSYEQYF. The CDR3 nucleotides are TGTGCCAGCCGACAGGGGTTCTCCTACGAGCAGTACTTC.

This chain connects TRBV13 to TRBJ2-7; 7 nucleotides agree with TRBD1. The CDR3 extends over 16 amino acids. Germline CDR1 is PRHDT and CDR2 is FYEKMQ (reference sequence). The V segment lost 4 bases and the J segment 3 bases; nucleotides outside the gene matches: 12. This CDR3 reads CASSSSPGQLLYEQYF. The CDR3 nucleotides are TGTGCCAGCAGCTCGTCCCCGGGACAGCTTCTCTACGAGCAGTACTTC.

V usage is TRBV9 and J usage is TRBJ2-7; TRBD1 agrees at 7 bases. Germline CDR1 and CDR2: SGDLS and YYNGEE. The CDR3 has 14 residues. The ends lost 4 bases at V and 2 bases at J; junction bases unmatched: 6. CDR3 region: CASSLTGNPYEQYF. The DNA of the CDR3 is TGTGCCAGCAGCCTGACAGGGAACCCCTACGAGCAGTACTTC.